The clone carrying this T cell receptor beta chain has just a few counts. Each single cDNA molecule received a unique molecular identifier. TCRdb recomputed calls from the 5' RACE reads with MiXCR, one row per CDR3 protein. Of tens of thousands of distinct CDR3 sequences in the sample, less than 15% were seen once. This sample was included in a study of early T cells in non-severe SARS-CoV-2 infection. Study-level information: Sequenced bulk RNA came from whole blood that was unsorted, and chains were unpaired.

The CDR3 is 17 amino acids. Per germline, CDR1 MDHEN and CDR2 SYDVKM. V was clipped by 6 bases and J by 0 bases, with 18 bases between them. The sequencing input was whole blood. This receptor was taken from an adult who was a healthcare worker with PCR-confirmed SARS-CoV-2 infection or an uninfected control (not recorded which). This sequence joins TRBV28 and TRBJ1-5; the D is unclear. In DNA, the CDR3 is TGTGCCAGCAGCTTTGGCCCGGGCCCTAATAGCAATCAGCCCCAGCATTTT. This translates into CASSFGPGPNSNQPQHF.